Listed here is a single T cell receptor beta chain. The antigen is undetermined. A junction end diverges from the germline sequence, so it may reflect a read error. The data belong to a study of T cell repertoires in cytomegalovirus infection. For the study at large: Carrying CMV and the relevant HLA type showed in public TCR beta signatures. Findings and limits, study-wide: The ex vivo response was dominated by HLA-C-restricted CMV-specific TCR beta clonotypes.

TCRdb independently ran MiXCR on the reads; one entry per CDR3 protein. The sample has some 940,000 distinct CDR3 sequences, around 29% seen once. CDR3 length equals 14 residues. Germline V gives CDR1 MNHEY, CDR2 SVGAGI. The genes are TRBV6-5 and TRBJ1-1; D possibly corresponds to TRBD1 (5 bases). The source of this sequence is a human donor in good health (CMV status not recorded). Some clones in this sample may be carry-over from other donors' samples. Sequencing used cultured CD8+ T cells from PBMCs, obtained from culture after CMV antigen stimulation. The CDR3 region has the DNA TGTGCCAGTAGTTTTTCCGCTGGCCCAGGGACAGCTTTCTTT. Translation gives CASSFSAGPGTAFF.